This T cell receptor beta chain was found in a study of cytomegalovirus exposure and HLA in healthy donors. PCR used 60 Vbeta primers and 13 Jbeta primers. Clones were read by immunoSEQ multiplex PCR, and TCRdb kept only the in-frame ones, dropping some. The sample features almost 35,000 clones, with less than 2% in its top ten. Germline CDR1 reads MNHEY; CDR2 reads SMNVEV (reference sequence). With V trimmed by 0 bases and J by 3 bases, 22 bases remained unmatched. CDR3 length: 21 residues. The sequenced material came from PBMCs. The chain has TRBV27 and TRBJ1-1; 7 nucleotides match TRBD1. The TCR comes from a woman between 35 and 50 years old in good health and CMV-seropositive. The CDR3 DNA sequence: TGTGCCAGCAGTTTATCGTATTTTCCCTGGACAGACAGGGACCGGGACACTGAAGCTTTCTTT. Translated: CASSLSYFPWTDRDRDTEAFF.